This T cell receptor beta chain is from a study of T cells in Graves' hyperthyroidism and ophthalmopathy. Findings and limits, study-wide: Ophthalmopathy was told apart from stable hyperthyroidism by a 13 V-J model.

This clonotype occurred a few times. The antigen remains unidentified. V dropped 5 bases and J dropped 6 bases, with 12 bases sitting between them. The germline V gene encodes CDR1 MDHEN and CDR2 SYDVKM. The CDR3 covers 13 residues. The TCR beta CDR3 regions underwent amplification using RNA transcripts as the source. Initially, a first-round RT-PCR of the TCR CDR3 employed the HTBI primer set. TCRdb used MiXCR to reprocess the multiplex PCR reads, holding one entry per CDR3 protein. The data contain 300,000 to 500,000 distinct CDR3 sequences, more than 13% of them seen just once; the ten biggest clones take up 30% to 35%. Hyperthyroidism had been newly diagnosed in patients aged 18 to 65, and its duration was under 2 months.

Material for sequencing was blood. This clonotype was sampled from a woman aged 30 to 39 with Graves' hyperthyroidism. The chain combines TRBV28 with TRBJ2-3; D is undetermined. The CDR3 region has the DNA TGTGCCAGCAGTCTGCTTATTTCGGATACGCAGTATTTT. It is translated as CASSLLISDTQYF. Together with reference TRBV28 and TRBJ2-3, the CDR3 gives the full variable domain: DVKVTQSSRYLVKRTGEKVFLECVQDMDHENMFWYRQDPGLGLRLIYFSYDVKMKEKGDIPEGYSVSREKKERFSLILESASTNQTSMYLCASSLLISDTQYFGPGTRLTVL.